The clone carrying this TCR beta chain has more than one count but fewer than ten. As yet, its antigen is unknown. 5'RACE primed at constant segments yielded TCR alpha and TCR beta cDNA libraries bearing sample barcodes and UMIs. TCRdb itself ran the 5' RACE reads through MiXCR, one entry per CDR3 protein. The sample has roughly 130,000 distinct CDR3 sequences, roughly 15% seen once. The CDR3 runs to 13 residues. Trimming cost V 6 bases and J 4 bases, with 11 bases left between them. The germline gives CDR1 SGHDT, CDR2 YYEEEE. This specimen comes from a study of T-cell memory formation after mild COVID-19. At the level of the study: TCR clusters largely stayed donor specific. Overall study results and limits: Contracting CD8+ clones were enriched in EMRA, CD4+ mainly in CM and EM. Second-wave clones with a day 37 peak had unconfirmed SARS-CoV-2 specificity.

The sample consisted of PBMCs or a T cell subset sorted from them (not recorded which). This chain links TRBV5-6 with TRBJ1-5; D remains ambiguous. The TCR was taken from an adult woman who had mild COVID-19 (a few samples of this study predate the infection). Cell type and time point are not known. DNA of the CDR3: TGTGCCAGCACCACGGTCGGTAATCAGCCCCAGCATTTT. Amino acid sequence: CASTTVGNQPQHF. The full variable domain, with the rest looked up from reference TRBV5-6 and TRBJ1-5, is DAGVTQSPTHLIKTRGQQVTLRCSPKSGHDTVSWYQQALGQGPQFIFQYYEEEERQRGNFPDRFSGHQFPNYSSELNVNALLLGDSALYLCASTTVGNQPQHFGDGTRLSIL.